This is a list of T cell receptor beta chains from one sample in a study of T-cell memory formation after mild COVID-19. TCRdb called the 5' RACE reads again in MiXCR, with one record for every CDR3 protein. The sample holds 450,000 to 650,000 distinct CDR3 sequences, around 21% seen once. The sequenced sample consisted of PBMCs or a T cell subset sorted from them (not recorded which). All receptors derive from an adult woman who had mild COVID-19 (a few samples of this study predate the infection). Cell type and time point are not known. CDR3s include the opening cysteine and the closing phenylalanine or tryptophan. A D gene is named only where the DNA matches it firmly. Not all rows give a size; the values are once, few, many and, for expanded clones, a class.

TRBJ2-7 NA TRBV29-1 TRBD1 TGCAGCGTTGGGGCCGGGACAGGGGGCTACGAGCAGTACTTC CSVGAGTGGYEQYF
TRBJ1-4 NA TRBV12-3/TRBV12-4 NA TGTGCCAGCAGTTTACGTGGGAAAAAACTGTTTTTT CASSLRGKKLFF
TRBJ1-3 NA TRBV7-9 NA TGTGCCAGTGATGAAACCAGATCTGGAAACACCATATATTTT CASDETRSGNTIYF
TRBJ2-1 few TRBV7-8 NA TGTGCCAGCAGAGTAAGGCTCCACAATGAGCAGTTCTTC CASRVRLHNEQFF
TRBJ2-7 few TRBV20-1 NA TGCAGTGCTAGATCGTGGGGACAAACCTACGAGCAGTACTTC CSARSWGQTYEQYF
TRBJ1-2 few TRBV12-5 NA TGTGCTAGTGGACCCAGCAGGGAGGAAAACTATGGCTACACCTTC CASGPSREENYGYTF
TRBJ2-5 NA TRBV11-3 NA TGTTCCAGCAGCTTACACCAGCGGGAGACCCAGTACTTC CSSSLHQRETQYF
TRBJ2-2 NA TRBV20-1 TRBD2 TGCAGTGCGAAGGGACTAGCGGGGTACACCGGGGAGCTGTTTTTT CSAKGLAGYTGELFF
TRBJ2-5 NA TRBV7-2 NA TGTGCCAGCAGCTTAGGGGCCGGAGAGACCCAGTACTTC CASSLGAGETQYF
TRBJ1-1 few TRBV20-1 TRBD1 TGCAGTGCTTTCAGGGGGGGGGATATGAACACTGAAGCTTTCTTT CSAFRGGDMNTEAFF
TRBJ2-1 NA TRBV24-1 NA TGTGCCACCAGCTCTTCGTGGGCAACCTCCTACAATGAGCAGTTCTTC CATSSSWATSYNEQFF
TRBJ2-2 few TRBV7-3 NA TGTGCCAGCAGCTTAAACCCCGGGAGCGGCACCGGGGAGCTGTTTTTT CASSLNPGSGTGELFF
TRBJ2-7 NA TRBV7-9 TRBD2 TGTGCCAGCAGCCGTTTTAGCGGGAGGAACTCCTACGAGCAGTACTTC CASSRFSGRNSYEQYF
TRBJ1-3 NA TRBV7-6 NA TGTGCCAGCAGCTTAGAGGCAGATACTACTGGAAACACCATATATTTT CASSLEADTTGNTIYF
TRBJ2-3 NA TRBV2 NA TGTGCCGCTAAAGTCACAGATACGCAGTATTTT CAAKVTDTQYF
TRBJ2-3 NA TRBV5-1 NA TGCGCCAGCAGAAAGGAGGGCCAAAACACAGATACGCAGTATTTT CASRKEGQNTDTQYF
TRBJ1-1 many TRBV5-1 NA TGCGCCAGCAGCTTGAGTCTCCTGAACACTGAAGCTTTCTTT CASSLSLLNTEAFF
TRBJ1-1 few TRBV20-1 NA TGCAGTGCCCCCGGTGGGGGCGTCACTGAAGCTTTCTTT CSAPGGGVTEAFF
TRBJ2-1 few TRBV11-2 NA TGTGCCAGCAGCTCGATCACCTACAATGAGCAGTTCTTC CASSSITYNEQFF
TRBJ2-2 few TRBV7-6 TRBD2 TGTGCCAGCAGCCCAGTAAGCGGGGGGTCGAACACCGGGGAGCTGTTTTTT CASSPVSGGSNTGELFF